This T cell receptor beta chain was captured in a study of identical twins. One entry per CDR3 protein results from TCRdb running MiXCR on the 5' RACE reads. In the table there are 600,000 to 850,000 distinct CDR3 sequences, about 20% of which are singletons. Concerning this clonotype: Its antigen is not identified.

Trimming cost V 3 bases and J 2 bases; bases outside gene matches: 19. The CDR3 is 20 residues long. In germline, CDR1 is DFQATT, CDR2 SNEGSKA (reference sequence). General study findings and limits: Within twin pairs, the out-of-frame alpha sequences they shared showed excess low generation probability.

The same sample was also studied in work on T cells expressing NK-cell markers.

The rearrangement uses TRBV20-1 and TRBJ2-1, with 10 bases fitting TRBD2. Sequenced input: PBMCs. This sequence originates from a woman under 30 in good health. This CDR3 is CSASPGPGLASSTPYNEQFF. The CDR3 region has the DNA TGCAGTGCTAGCCCGGGACCGGGACTAGCGAGTTCGACCCCCTACAATGAGCAGTTCTTC.